These 10 T cell receptor beta chains originate from one sample sequenced in a study of cytomegalovirus exposure and HLA in healthy donors. It was with 60 Vbeta and 13 Jbeta primers that the PCR ran. Measured with immunoSEQ multiplex PCR; TCRdb has only the in-frame clones, and not every one. The table has around 200,000 clones, 79% seen once. The sequenced material came from PBMCs. The receptors come from a woman in her twenties or thirties in good health and CMV-seropositive.

The chain couples TRBV19 to TRBJ2-2; 9 bases fit TRBD2. This CDR3 has 15 residues. V was pared by 7 bases and J by 2 bases, with 5 bases of the junction left unmatched. Germline lookup yields CDR1 LNHDA and CDR2 SQIVND (reference sequence). CDR3 DNA: TGTGCCAGTATTCCGCGGGAGGGAAACACCGGGGAGCTGTTTTTT. Translated, it gives CASIPREGNTGELFF.

This clone was found a few times. The rearrangement links TRBV6-5 to TRBJ1-1; 7 bases line up with TRBD1. The germline V gene encodes CDR1 MNHEY and CDR2 SVGAGI. CDR3 size: 15 residues. Germline trimming cut 0 bases from V and 2 bases from J; bases unmatched to any gene: 3. CDR3 loop: CASSYSGDRNTEAFF. The CDR3 coding sequence is TGTGCCAGCAGTTACTCAGGGGACAGAAACACTGAAGCTTTCTTT.

The rearrangement joins TRBV5-4 to TRBJ2-2; 8 nucleotides match TRBD1. The CDR3 is 18 amino acids. The junction had 16 bases not matched to a gene; V was cut back by 6 bases and J by 3 bases. Germline V gene data show CDR1 as SGHNT and CDR2 as YYREEE (reference sequence). Here the CDR3 reads CASTQGAGAGQDTGELFF. DNA for the CDR3: TGTGCCAGCACCCAGGGGGCAGGGGCTGGTCAGGACACCGGGGAGCTGTTTTTT.

This chain joins TRBV10-3 and TRBJ1-6, with D perhaps TRBD1 (5 bases). Germline CDR1 is ENHRY and CDR2 is SYGVKD. This CDR3 contains 16 residues. The germline V and J ends were trimmed by 0 bases and 8 bases, with 14 bases remaining between them. CDR3 sequence (DNA): TGTGCCATCAGTGAGTCGCGTCTGGACACGGATTCACCCCTCCACTTT. Its protein is CAISESRLDTDSPLHF.

The chain has TRBV21-1 and TRBJ2-1; the DNA was not compared with TRBD2, the D call given in the table. TRBV21-1 is tagged as a pseudogene. The CDR3 totals 16 residues. CDR3 sequence reads: CASSKRIAGTSNEQFF. For the CDR3, the DNA is TGTGCCAGCAGCAAGAGGATAGCGGGGACGAGCAATGAGCAGTTCTTC.

This clone has a single count. The chain carries TRBV5-4 and TRBJ1-4; D remains unclear. Germline lookup yields CDR1 SGHNT and CDR2 YYREEE (reference sequence). Between the trimmed V and J ends, which lost 2 bases and 8 bases, there was a span of 7 bases. This CDR3 is 12 amino acids long. The CDR3 loop reads CASSFLGEKLFF. In DNA, the CDR3 is TGTGCCAGCAGCTTTTTGGGCGAAAAACTGTTTTTT.

The chain is built from TRBV7-2 and TRBJ2-3, with unresolved D. The CDR3 totals 14 residues. V dropped 1 base and J dropped 1 base, with 6 bases sitting between them. Germline V CDR1 and CDR2: SGHTA, FQGNSA. The DNA of the CDR3 is TGTGCCAGCAGCTTAGATTCCGGCACAGATACGCAGTATTTT. It yields the protein CASSLDSGTDTQYF. Full variable domain (remainder filled in from reference TRBV7-2 and TRBJ2-3): GAGVSQSPSNKVTEKGKDVELRCDPISGHTALYWYRQSLGQGLEFLIYFQGNSAPDKSGLPSDRFSAERTGGSVSTLTIQRTQQEDSAVYLCASSLDSGTDTQYFGPGTRLTVL.

The chain employs TRBV5-4 and TRBJ2-1; possible D gene TRBD2, 7 bases. CDR1 is SGHNT, CDR2 YYREEE, per germline (reference sequence). There are 15 residues in the CDR3. Trimming pared 6 bases from V and 3 bases from J, leaving 16 bases between. For the CDR3, the DNA is TGTGCCAGCAAGCCGGGGGGCCCGGGCTACAATGAGCAGTTCTTC. Protein product: CASKPGGPGYNEQFF.

V and J are TRBV2 and TRBJ1-5, with D possibly being TRBD1 (6 bases). The germline CDR1 and CDR2 sequences are SNHLY and FYNNEI. The ends were cut back, 2 bases at V and 9 bases at J, with 17 bases in the middle. The CDR3 sequence is 15 residues long. CDR3 DNA: TGTGCCAGCAGTGAAAGGCTACAGGGAAAGGGGCCCCAGCATTTT. Translated, it gives CASSERLQGKGPQHF.

The chain employs TRBV7-9 and TRBJ2-1, with TRBD1 matching 8 bases. Losses at the gene ends were 5 bases for V and 6 bases for J; bases not matched to a gene: 6. The CDR3 is made up of 14 amino acids. Germline loops: CDR1 SEHNR, CDR2 FQNEAQ (reference sequence). The CDR3 nucleotides read TGTGCCAGCAGCATAGGACAGGGCCCCAATGAGCAGTTCTTC. Its protein is CASSIGQGPNEQFF.